This entry lists 19 T cell receptor beta chains sequenced from one sample in a study of OX40 agonist ivuxolimab in advanced cancers. The assay was immunoSEQ multiplex PCR, and TCRdb's table has in-frame clones only and misses some. The sample consists of over 100,000 clones, approximately 94% of them appearing once. The sample in question was CD4+ or CD8+ T cells sorted from blood, obtained in a trial of the OX40 agonist ivuxolimab. The receptors here all came from an adult with an advanced solid tumor such as melanoma, head and neck, liver or kidney cancer.

The chain uses TRBV30 and TRBJ1-5; D is unresolved. Trimming shortened V by 3 bases and J by 3 bases, and 15 bases separated the two germline ends. This CDR3 is 15 amino acids long. CDR1 and CDR2 from the germline V gene are GTSNPN and SVGIG (reference sequence). The CDR3 nucleotides read TGTGCCTGGAGCCGGGCCGTGACGGACAATCAGCCCCAGCATTTT. Translated: CAWSRAVTDNQPQHF.

This clone occurred once. J is TRBJ2-1 and V is TRBV18, with 10 bases aligning to TRBD2. The ends lost 2 bases at V and 9 bases at J; junction bases unmatched: 13. The germline V gene has CDR1 KGHSH and CDR2 LQKENI. The length of the CDR3 is 17 residues. CDR3 amino acids: CASSPGAGLAERGEQFF. The CDR3 DNA reads TGTGCCAGCTCACCAGGGGCCGGACTAGCGGAGCGTGGTGAGCAGTTCTTC. The whole variable domain, filled in from reference TRBV18 and TRBJ2-1, reads NAGVMQNPRHLVRRRGQEARLRCSPMKGHSHVYWYRQLPEEGLKFMVYLQKENIIDESGMPKERFSAEFPKEGPSILRIQQVVRGDSAAYFCASSPGAGLAERGEQFFGPGTRLTVL.

V usage is TRBV28 and J usage is TRBJ2-1; 7 bases agree with TRBD2. The length of the CDR3 is 16 residues. Germline values: CDR1 MDHEN, CDR2 SYDVKM. Trimming cost V 3 bases and J 1 base; bases outside gene matches: 6. Here the CDR3 reads CASSFLSGKSYNEQFF. The CDR3 region has the DNA TGTGCCAGCAGTTTTCTAAGCGGGAAATCCTACAATGAGCAGTTCTTC.

The chain employs TRBV10-2 and TRBJ1-2; the D gene is possibly TRBD1 (6 bases). Germline CDR1 and CDR2: WSHSY and SAAADI. V was clipped by 6 bases and J by 4 bases, with 15 bases between them. CDR3 length: 14 amino acids. DNA of the CDR3: TGCGCCAGCAGGGGGTCAGACAGGTTCTATGGCTACACCTTC. Residues: CASRGSDRFYGYTF.

The gene calls are TRBV7-3 and TRBJ2-5; D not certain. This CDR3 spans 13 amino acids. V was clipped by 2 bases and J by 5 bases, with 9 bases between them. Germline-derived CDR1 and CDR2 are SGHTA and FQGTGA. The CDR3 DNA follows: TGTGCCAGCAGCTTAGCCGGGTGGGAGACCCAGTACTTC. As protein: CASSLAGWETQYF.

The chain combines TRBV7-2 with TRBJ2-5, with 10 bases that match TRBD2. The CDR3 is made up of 18 amino acids. The V and J ends lost 1 base and 4 bases, in that order; junction bases with no gene match: 12. Germline assignment: CDR1 SGHTA and CDR2 FQGNSA. The DNA for the CDR3 is TGTGCCAGCAGCTTAGAAAGCGGGGGGGCCGGATGGGGAGAGACCCAGTACTTC. Translation gives CASSLESGGAGWGETQYF.

This chain links TRBV5-4 with TRBJ2-5; 7 nucleotides line up with TRBD1. CDR3 length equals 12 residues. Trimming at V came to 4 bases and at J to 7 bases, leaving 4 bases not matched to a gene. From germline, CDR1 is SGHNT and CDR2 YYREEE (reference sequence). DNA of the CDR3: TGTGCCAGCAGCGCGGACAGGCCGACCCAGTACTTC. Residues: CASSADRPTQYF.

The chain carries TRBV6-5 and TRBJ2-6; 9 positions match TRBD1. The germline V gene has CDR1 MNHEY and CDR2 SVGAGI. The CDR3 is 16 residues long. Trimming removed 2 bases from V and 4 bases from J; junction bases left unmatched: 3. CDR3 sequence: CASSYTGGGGANVLTF. CDR3 DNA sequence: TGTGCCAGCAGTTACACAGGGGGCGGAGGGGCCAACGTCCTGACTTTC.

This chain links TRBV11-2 with TRBJ2-7, with 15 bases identical to TRBD2. Germline assignment: CDR1 SGHAT and CDR2 FQNNGV. The CDR3 consists of 19 residues. J was trimmed by 2 bases and V by 4 bases; bases with no gene match: 12. The chain's CDR3 is CASSSYSGLAGGGAYEQYF. The CDR3 region has the DNA TGTGCCAGCAGCTCATACTCGGGACTAGCGGGAGGAGGAGCCTACGAGCAGTACTTC.

The chain uses TRBV7-2 and TRBJ2-3; D is perhaps TRBD1 (6 bases). The CDR3 has 14 amino acids. Per the germline V gene, CDR1 is SGHTA and CDR2 is FQGNSA. V gave up 5 bases and J gave up 6 bases, with 15 bases separating them. This chain's CDR3 is CASSTRGSGDTQYF. For the CDR3, the DNA is TGTGCCAGCAGCACTAGGGGGAGTGGGGATACGCAGTATTTT.

V is TRBV5-1 and J is TRBJ1-1; 8 nucleotides agree with TRBD1. CDR1 is SGHRS and CDR2 is YFSETQ in the germline V gene. Unmatched junction bases numbered 15, after V lost 0 bases and J lost 11 bases. This CDR3 contains 16 residues. The CDR3 spells CASSLGSWGQGAFAFF. The DNA of the CDR3 is TGCGCCAGCAGCTTGGGATCGTGGGGGCAGGGGGCGTTTGCTTTCTTT.

This clone was found a few times. The chain links TRBV4-3 to TRBJ2-5; weak D call: TRBD1 (5 bases). This CDR3 has 16 amino acids. Germline assignment: CDR1 LGHNA and CDR2 YSLEER. Trimming left V 0 bases short and J 2 bases short, with 13 bases between. In DNA form, the CDR3 reads TGCGCCAGCAGCCAAGAAGCAGGGTCGACGCAAGAGACCCAGTACTTC. It translates to CASSQEAGSTQETQYF.

The chain recombines TRBV2 with TRBJ1-2; D is perhaps TRBD1 (6 bases). Trimming cost V 6 bases and J 2 bases, with 10 bases left between them. The CDR3 extends over 13 amino acids. The V gene's germline CDR1 is SNHLY and CDR2 FYNNEI. The CDR3 sequence is CASRTDRNYGYTF. The CDR3 nucleotides are TGTGCCAGCAGGACGGACAGAAACTATGGCTACACCTTC.

The rearrangement uses TRBV20-1 and TRBJ2-3; D remains ambiguous. Germline CDR1 reads DFQATT; CDR2 reads SNEGSKA (reference sequence). The CDR3 consists of 10 residues. V lost 4 bases and J 6 bases, leaving 5 bases between the germline ends. The CDR3 sequence is CSAMRDTQYF. In DNA form, the CDR3 reads TGCAGTGCTATGCGGGATACGCAGTATTTT.

V usage is TRBV27 and J usage is TRBJ1-5; D might be TRBD1 (6 bases). This CDR3 contains 13 residues. V lost 3 bases, J lost 7 bases, and 10 bases lay in between. CDR1 MNHEY and CDR2 SMNVEV come from the germline V gene (reference sequence). CDR3 sequence reads: CASSFQGNQPQHF. The CDR3 DNA reads as TGTGCCAGCAGTTTCCAGGGGAACCAGCCCCAGCATTTT.

The chain employs TRBV7-8 and TRBJ1-3; D is unclear. Germline lookup yields CDR1 SGHVS and CDR2 FQNEAQ. Trimming took 3 bases from V and 2 from J, leaving 11 bases between them. The CDR3 runs 15 residues. The CDR3 is CASSLEGIPGNTIYF. Written as DNA, the CDR3 is TGTGCCAGCAGCTTGGAGGGAATACCTGGAAACACCATATATTTT.

The chain uses TRBV5-6 and TRBJ2-5; D unclear. The CDR3 sequence is 14 residues long. Per the germline V gene, CDR1 is SGHDT and CDR2 is YYEEEE. Trimming shortened V by 4 bases and J by 5 bases, and 15 bases separated the two germline ends. The CDR3 region is CASSPLAVRETQYF. The CDR3 DNA reads TGTGCCAGCAGCCCGCTGGCGGTGCGGGAGACCCAGTACTTC.

V and J are TRBV19 and TRBJ1-5; possible D gene TRBD1, 5 bases. There are 15 residues in the CDR3. The germline gives CDR1 LNHDA, CDR2 SQIVND (reference sequence). The germline V and J ends were trimmed by 8 bases and 5 bases, with 19 bases remaining between them. The CDR3 spells CASGRSDTPHQPQHF. The DNA of the CDR3 is TGTGCCAGTGGACGCTCGGACACTCCCCATCAGCCCCAGCATTTT.

The V call is TRBV5-4, the J call TRBJ2-5, with D tentatively TRBD2 (6 bases). This CDR3 is 16 amino acids long. Trimming stripped 3 bases from V and 1 base from J, with 16 bases between. CDR1 SGHNT and CDR2 YYREEE come from the germline V gene (reference sequence). CDR3 amino acids: CASSSGKGGPQETQYF. CDR3 nucleotide sequence: TGTGCCAGCAGCTCGGGAAAGGGAGGCCCCCAAGAGACCCAGTACTTC.